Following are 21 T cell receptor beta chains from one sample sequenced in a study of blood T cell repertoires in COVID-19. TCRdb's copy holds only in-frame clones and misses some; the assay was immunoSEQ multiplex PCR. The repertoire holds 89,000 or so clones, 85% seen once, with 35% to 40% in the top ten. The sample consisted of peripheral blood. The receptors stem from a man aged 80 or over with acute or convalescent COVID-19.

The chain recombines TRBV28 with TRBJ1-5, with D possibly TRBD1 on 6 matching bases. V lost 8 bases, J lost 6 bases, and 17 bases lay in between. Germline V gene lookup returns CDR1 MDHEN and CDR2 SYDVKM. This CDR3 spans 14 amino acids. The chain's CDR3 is CASGVRGPFQPQHF. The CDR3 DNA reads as TGTGCCAGCGGTGTGCGGGGGCCGTTTCAGCCCCAGCATTTT. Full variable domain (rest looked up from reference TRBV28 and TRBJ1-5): DVKVTQSSRYLVKRTGEKVFLECVQDMDHENMFWYRQDPGLGLRLIYFSYDVKMKEKGDIPEGYSVSREKKERFSLILESASTNQTSMYLCASGVRGPFQPQHFGDGTRLSIL.

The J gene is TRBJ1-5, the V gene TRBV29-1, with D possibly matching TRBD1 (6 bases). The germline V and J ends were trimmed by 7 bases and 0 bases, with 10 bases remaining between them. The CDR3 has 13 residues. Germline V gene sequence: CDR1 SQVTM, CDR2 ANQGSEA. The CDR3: CSARDNSNQPQHF. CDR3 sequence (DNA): TGCAGCGCTCGGGACAATAGCAATCAGCCCCAGCATTTT.

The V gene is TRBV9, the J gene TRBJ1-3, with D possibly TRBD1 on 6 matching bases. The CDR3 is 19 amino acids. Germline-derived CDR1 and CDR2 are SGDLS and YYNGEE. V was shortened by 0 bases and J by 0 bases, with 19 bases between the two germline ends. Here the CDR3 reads CASSVATGTPGASGNTIYF. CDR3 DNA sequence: TGTGCCAGCAGCGTAGCAACAGGGACCCCAGGGGCCTCTGGAAACACCATATATTTT. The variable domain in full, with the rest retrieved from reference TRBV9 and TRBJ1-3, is DSGVTQTPKHLITATGQRVTLRCSPRSGDLSVYWYQQSLDQGLQFLIQYYNGEERAKGNILERFSAQQFPDLHSELNLSSLELGDSALYFCASSVATGTPGASGNTIYFGEGSWLTVV.

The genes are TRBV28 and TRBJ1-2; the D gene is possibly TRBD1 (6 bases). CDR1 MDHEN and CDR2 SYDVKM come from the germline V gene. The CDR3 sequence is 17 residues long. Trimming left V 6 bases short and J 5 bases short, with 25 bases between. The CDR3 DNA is TGTGCCAGCAGAACCAGTGGACAGTCGGAAGGTAGTTATGGCTACACCTTC. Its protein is CASRTSGQSEGSYGYTF.

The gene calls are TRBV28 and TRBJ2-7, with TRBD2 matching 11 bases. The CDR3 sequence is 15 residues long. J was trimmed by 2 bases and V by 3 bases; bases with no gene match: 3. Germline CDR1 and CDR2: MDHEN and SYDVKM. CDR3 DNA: TGTGCCAGCAGTTTCGGGACTAGCGGAACCTACGAGCAGTACTTC. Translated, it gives CASSFGTSGTYEQYF.

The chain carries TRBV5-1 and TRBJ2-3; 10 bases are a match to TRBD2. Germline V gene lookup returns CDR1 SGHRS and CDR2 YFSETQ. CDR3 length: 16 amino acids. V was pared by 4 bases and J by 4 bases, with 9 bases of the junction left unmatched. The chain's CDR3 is CASSPVTSGFADTQYF. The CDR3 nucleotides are TGCGCCAGCAGCCCGGTGACTAGCGGGTTTGCAGATACGCAGTATTTT.

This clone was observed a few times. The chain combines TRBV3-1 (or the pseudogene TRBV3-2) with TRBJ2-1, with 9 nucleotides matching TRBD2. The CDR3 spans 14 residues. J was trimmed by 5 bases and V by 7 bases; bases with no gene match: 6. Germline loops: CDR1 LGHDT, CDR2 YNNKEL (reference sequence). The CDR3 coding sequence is TGTGCCAGCACCCTTAGCGGGGGCCACAATGAGCAGTTCTTC. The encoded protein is CASTLSGGHNEQFF.

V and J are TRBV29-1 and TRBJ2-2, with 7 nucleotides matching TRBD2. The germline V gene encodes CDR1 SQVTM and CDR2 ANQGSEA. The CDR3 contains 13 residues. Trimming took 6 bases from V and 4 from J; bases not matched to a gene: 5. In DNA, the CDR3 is TGCAGCGTGAGGACTAGTTCCACCGGGGAGCTGTTTTTT. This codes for CSVRTSSTGELFF.

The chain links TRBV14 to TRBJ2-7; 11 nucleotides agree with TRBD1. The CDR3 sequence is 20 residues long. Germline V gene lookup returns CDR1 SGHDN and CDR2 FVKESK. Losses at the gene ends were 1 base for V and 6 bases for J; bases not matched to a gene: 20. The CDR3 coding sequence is TGTGCCAGCAGCCAAGCTACGGTGGGACAGGGGGTTCAAAGGTCCCGCGAGCAGTACTTC. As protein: CASSQATVGQGVQRSREQYF.

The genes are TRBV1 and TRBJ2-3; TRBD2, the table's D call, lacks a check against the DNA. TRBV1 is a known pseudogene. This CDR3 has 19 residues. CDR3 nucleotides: TGCACCAGCAGCCAAGCCCCCGCGACTAGCGGGAGTGCGGGAGATACGCAGTATTTT. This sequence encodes CTSSQAPATSGSAGDTQYF.

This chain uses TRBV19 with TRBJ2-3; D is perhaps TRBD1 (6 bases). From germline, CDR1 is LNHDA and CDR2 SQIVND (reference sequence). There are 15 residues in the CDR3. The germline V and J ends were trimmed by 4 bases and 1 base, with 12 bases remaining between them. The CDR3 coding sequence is TGTGCCAGTAGTAGCCACAGGGTGGGCACAGATACGCAGTATTTT. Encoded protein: CASSSHRVGTDTQYF.

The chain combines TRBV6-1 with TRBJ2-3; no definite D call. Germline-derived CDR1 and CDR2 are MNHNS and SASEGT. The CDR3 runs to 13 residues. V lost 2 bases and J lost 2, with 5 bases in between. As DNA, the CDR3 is TGTGCCAGCAGTGAACCAGTCACAGATACGCAGTATTTT. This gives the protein CASSEPVTDTQYF.

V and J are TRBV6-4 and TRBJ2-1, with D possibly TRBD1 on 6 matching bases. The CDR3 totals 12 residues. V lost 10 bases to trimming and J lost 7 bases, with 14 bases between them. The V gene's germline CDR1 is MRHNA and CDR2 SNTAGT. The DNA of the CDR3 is TGTGCCACATCGAGGGGGAAGAATGAGCAGTTCTTC. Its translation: CATSRGKNEQFF.

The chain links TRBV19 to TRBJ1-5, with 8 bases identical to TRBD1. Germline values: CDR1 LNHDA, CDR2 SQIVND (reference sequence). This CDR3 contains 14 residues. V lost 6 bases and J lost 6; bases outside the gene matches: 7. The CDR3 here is CASSGQGAGQPQHF. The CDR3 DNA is TGTGCCAGTAGCGGACAGGGTGCTGGTCAGCCCCAGCATTTT.

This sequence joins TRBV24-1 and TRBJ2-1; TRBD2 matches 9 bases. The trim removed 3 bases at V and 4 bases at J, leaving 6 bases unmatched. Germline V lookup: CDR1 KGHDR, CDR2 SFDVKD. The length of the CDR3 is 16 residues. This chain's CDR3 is CATSDRASGVYNEQFF. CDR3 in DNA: TGTGCCACCAGTGATAGGGCTAGCGGGGTATACAATGAGCAGTTCTTC.

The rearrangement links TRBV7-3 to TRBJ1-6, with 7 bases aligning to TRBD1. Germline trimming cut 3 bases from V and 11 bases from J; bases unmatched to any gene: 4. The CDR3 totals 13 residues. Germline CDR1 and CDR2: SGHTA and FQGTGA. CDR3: CASSLSQGAPLHF. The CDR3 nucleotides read TGTGCCAGCAGCTTGAGTCAGGGGGCACCCCTCCACTTT.

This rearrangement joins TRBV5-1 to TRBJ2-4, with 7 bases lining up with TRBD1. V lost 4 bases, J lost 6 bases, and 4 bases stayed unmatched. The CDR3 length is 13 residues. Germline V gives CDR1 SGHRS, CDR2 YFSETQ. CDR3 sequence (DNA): TGCGCCAGCAGCCGGGACAGAGGAAACATTCAGTACTTC. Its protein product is CASSRDRGNIQYF. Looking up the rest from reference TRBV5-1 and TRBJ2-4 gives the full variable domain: KAGVTQTPRYLIKTRGQQVTLSCSPISGHRSVSWYQQTPGQGLQFLFEYFSETQRNKGNFPGRFSGRQFSNSRSEMNVSTLELGDSALYLCASSRDRGNIQYFGAGTRLSVL.

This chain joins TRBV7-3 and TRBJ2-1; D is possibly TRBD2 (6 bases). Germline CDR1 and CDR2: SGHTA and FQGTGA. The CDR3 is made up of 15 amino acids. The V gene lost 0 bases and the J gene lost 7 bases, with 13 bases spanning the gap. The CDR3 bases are TGTGCCAGCAGCTTAACTGGGGGGAATCAAAATGAGCAGTTCTTC. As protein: CASSLTGGNQNEQFF.

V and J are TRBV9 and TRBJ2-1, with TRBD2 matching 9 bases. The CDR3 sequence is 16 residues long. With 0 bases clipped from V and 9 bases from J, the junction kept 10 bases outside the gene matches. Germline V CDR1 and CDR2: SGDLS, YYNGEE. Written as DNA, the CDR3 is TGTGCCAGCAGCGTAGGAAATAGCGGGAGAGCGGTTGAGCAGTTCTTC. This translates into CASSVGNSGRAVEQFF.

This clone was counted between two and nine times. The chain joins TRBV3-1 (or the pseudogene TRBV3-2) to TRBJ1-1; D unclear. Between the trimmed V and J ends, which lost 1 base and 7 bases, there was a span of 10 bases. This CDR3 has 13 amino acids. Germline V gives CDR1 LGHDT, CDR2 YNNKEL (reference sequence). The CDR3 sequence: CASSQARRDEAFF. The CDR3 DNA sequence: TGTGCCAGCAGCCAAGCCCGGAGGGATGAAGCTTTCTTT.

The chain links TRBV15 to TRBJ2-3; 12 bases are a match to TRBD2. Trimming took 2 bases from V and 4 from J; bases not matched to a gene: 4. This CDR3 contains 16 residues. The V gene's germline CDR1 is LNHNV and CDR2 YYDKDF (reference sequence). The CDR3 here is CATSRLTSGSSDTQYF. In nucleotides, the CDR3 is TGTGCCACCAGCAGATTGACTAGCGGGAGTTCAGATACGCAGTATTTT.